The sequence of this T cell receptor (beta chain) was determined in a study of immune evolution from preneoplasia to lung adenocarcinoma. Findings of the study overall: Later-stage lesions appeared to have more T cells, more diversity, less clonality.

The CDR3 extends over 15 amino acids. J gave up 0 bases and V 3 bases, and 4 bases lay outside the gene matches. Germline CDR1 reads MNHEY; CDR2 reads SMNVEV (reference sequence). The assay was immunoSEQ multiplex PCR, and TCRdb's table has in-frame clones only and misses some. The profile covers approximately 5,000 clones, with around 86% appearing a single time and 2.5% to 4% taken by the ten largest. With regard to this clone: The antigen is undetermined.

The V call is TRBV27, the J call TRBJ2-7; 8 bases map to TRBD2. The sample comprised FFPE invasive lung adenocarcinoma tissue. The source is a person aged 50-70 years with lung adenocarcinoma. CDR3 loop: CASSLERGSSYEQYF. The CDR3 nucleotides are TGTGCCAGCAGTTTGGAGCGGGGGAGCTCCTACGAGCAGTACTTC.